This T cell receptor beta chain was identified in a study of cytomegalovirus exposure and HLA in healthy donors. Points from the study as a whole: For cytomegalovirus status, the classifier reportedly gave diagnoses with high specificity and sensitivity.

PCR amplification relied on 60 Vbeta primers (plus 13 Jbeta primers). Per the original methods: Around 10 million of the approximately 80 million unique TCR beta chains counted in a later analysis were shared. The table came from immunoSEQ multiplex PCR; TCRdb's copy has only in-frame clones and leaves some out. V and J calls and clone size follow that table, whereas D and trimming were derived from the DNA. The sample contains 150,000 to 200,000 clones, around 90% of which appear only once. Points on this clone: Its antigen is undetermined.

Germline-derived CDR1 and CDR2 are MNHNS and SASEGT. Trimming left V 6 bases short and J 4 bases short, with 9 bases between. This CDR3 spans 12 amino acids. Healthy individuals who donated bone marrow served as the donors. Sampled while nominally healthy, donors likely had unrecorded immune exposures. The chain couples TRBV6-1 to TRBJ1-1, with D possibly matching TRBD1 (6 bases). This TCR came from a boy under 10 years old in good health and CMV-seronegative. Sample: PBMCs. CDR3 sequence (DNA): TGTGCCAGCAGAACAGGGTTCACTGAAGCTTTCTTT. Encoded protein: CASRTGFTEAFF.